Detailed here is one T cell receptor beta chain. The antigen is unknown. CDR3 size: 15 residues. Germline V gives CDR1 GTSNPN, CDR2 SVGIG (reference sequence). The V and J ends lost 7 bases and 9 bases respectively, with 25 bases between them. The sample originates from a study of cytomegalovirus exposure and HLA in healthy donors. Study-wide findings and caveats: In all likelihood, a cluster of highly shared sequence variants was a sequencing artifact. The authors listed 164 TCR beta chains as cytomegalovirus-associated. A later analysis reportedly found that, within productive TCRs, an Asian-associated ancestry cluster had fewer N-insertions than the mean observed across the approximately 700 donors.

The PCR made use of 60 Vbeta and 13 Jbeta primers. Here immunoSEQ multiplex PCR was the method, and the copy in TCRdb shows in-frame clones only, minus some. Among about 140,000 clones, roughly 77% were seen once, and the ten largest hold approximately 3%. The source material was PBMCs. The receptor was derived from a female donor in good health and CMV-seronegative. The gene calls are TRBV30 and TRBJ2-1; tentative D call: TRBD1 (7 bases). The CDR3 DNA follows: TGTGCCTCCCGACAGGGAATGGGGGGATTGGGTGAGCAGTTCTTC. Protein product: CASRQGMGGLGEQFF.